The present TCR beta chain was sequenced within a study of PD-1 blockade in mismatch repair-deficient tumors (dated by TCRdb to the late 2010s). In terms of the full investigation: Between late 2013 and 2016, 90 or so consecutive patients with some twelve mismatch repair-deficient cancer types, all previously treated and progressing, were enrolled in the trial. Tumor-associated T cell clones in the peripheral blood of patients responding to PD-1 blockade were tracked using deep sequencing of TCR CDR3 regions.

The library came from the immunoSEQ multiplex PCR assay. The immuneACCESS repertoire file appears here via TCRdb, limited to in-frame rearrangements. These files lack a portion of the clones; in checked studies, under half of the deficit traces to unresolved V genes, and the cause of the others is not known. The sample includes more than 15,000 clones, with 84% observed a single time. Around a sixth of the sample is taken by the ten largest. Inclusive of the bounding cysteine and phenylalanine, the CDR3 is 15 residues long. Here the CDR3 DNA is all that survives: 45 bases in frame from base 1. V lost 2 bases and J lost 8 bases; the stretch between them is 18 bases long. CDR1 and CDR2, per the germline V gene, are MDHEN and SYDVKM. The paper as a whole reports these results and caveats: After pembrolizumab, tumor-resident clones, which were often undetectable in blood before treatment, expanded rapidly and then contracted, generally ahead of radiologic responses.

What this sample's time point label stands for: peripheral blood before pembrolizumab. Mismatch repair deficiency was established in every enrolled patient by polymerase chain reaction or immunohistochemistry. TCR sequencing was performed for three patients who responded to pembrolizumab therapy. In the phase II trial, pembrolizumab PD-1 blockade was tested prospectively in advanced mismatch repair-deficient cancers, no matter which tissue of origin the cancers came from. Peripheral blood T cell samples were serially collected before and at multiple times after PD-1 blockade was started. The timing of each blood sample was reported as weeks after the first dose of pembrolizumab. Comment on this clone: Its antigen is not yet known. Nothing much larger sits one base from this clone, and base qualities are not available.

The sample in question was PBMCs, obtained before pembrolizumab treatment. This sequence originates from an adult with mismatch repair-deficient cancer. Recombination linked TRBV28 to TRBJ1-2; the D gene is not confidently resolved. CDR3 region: CASSLSGRWSRGYTF. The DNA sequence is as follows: TGTGCCAGCAGTTTAAGCGGGCGGTGGTCGAGAGGCTACACCTTC.